What follows are 10 T cell receptor beta chains derived from one specimen sequenced in a study of blood T cell repertoires in COVID-19. Generated by immunoSEQ multiplex PCR, the TCRdb table keeps only in-frame clones and is missing some. Of about 290,000 clones in the sample, approximately 89% were seen once. Sequencing was carried out using peripheral blood. The receptors were sampled from a woman aged 25 to 45 with COVID-19, enrolled during active disease.

The V call is TRBV6-2 or TRBV6-3, the J call TRBJ1-1; D call uncertain. The CDR3 contains 14 residues. With 6 bases removed from V and 5 bases from J, the gap between germline ends came to 16 bases. The germline gives CDR1 MNHEY, CDR2 SVGEGT. Here the CDR3 DNA reads TGTGCCAGCAGCAACCTAAAACGGGAAACTGAAGCTTTCTTT. It yields the protein CASSNLKRETEAFF.

The chain uses TRBV7-9 and TRBJ2-7; TRBD2 agrees at 7 bases. Trimming cost V 10 bases and J 0 bases; bases outside gene matches: 9. The CDR3 totals 14 residues. CDR1 and CDR2 (germline): SEHNR, FQNEAQ (reference sequence). The CDR3 loop is CATAIGGSSYEQYF. CDR3 sequence (DNA): TGTGCCACGGCGATCGGGGGGAGCTCCTACGAGCAGTACTTC.

This clone appeared once. The genes are TRBV21-1 and TRBJ1-4. TRBV21-1 is marked as a pseudogene. The CDR3 length is 15 residues. CDR3 bases: TGTGCCAGCAGCGGATTCGTCGGGGTTGTTGAAAAACTGTTTTTT. It specifies CASSGFVGVVEKLFF.

This chain joins TRBV18 and TRBJ2-1, with 9 bases that match TRBD2. CDR3 size: 15 residues. Trimming at V came to 3 bases and at J to 8 bases, leaving 8 bases not matched to a gene. CDR1 KGHSH and CDR2 LQKENI come from the germline V gene. The CDR3 loop reads CASSPGGGAGDEQFF. The CDR3 DNA reads as TGTGCCAGCTCACCCGGCGGGGGGGCGGGAGATGAGCAGTTCTTC.

This rearrangement joins TRBV6-1 to TRBJ2-7, with 8 bases matching TRBD2. Germline CDR1 reads MNHNS; CDR2 reads SASEGT. V lost 0 bases and J lost 3; bases outside the gene matches: 4. This CDR3 comprises 15 residues. As DNA, the CDR3 is TGTGCCAGCAGTGAAGCTGGGCGGGGGGTCTACGAGCAGTACTTC. Residues: CASSEAGRGVYEQYF.

The rearrangement joins TRBV29-1 to TRBJ2-1, with 11 bases fitting TRBD2. The CDR3 runs 14 residues. In germline, CDR1 is SQVTM, CDR2 ANQGSEA. V trimming: 4 bases; J trimming: 1 base; junction bases outside the gene matches: 0. The DNA for the CDR3 is TGCAGCGTTGGGACTAGCGGGTCCTACAATGAGCAGTTCTTC. Translation gives CSVGTSGSYNEQFF.

V and J are TRBV18 and TRBJ1-4, with D unclear. The CDR3 consists of 13 residues. Germline V gene lookup returns CDR1 KGHSH and CDR2 LQKENI. Trimming shortened V by 6 bases and J by 8 bases, and 13 bases separated the two germline ends. CDR3 region: CASSQIPGEKLFF. CDR3 coding DNA: TGTGCCAGCTCGCAAATTCCCGGGGAAAAACTGTTTTTT.

The CDR3 region is CASSLQAYGYTF. DNA for the CDR3: TGTGCCAGCAGTTTACAGGCGTATGGCTACACCTTC. The rearrangement joins TRBV28 to TRBJ1-2; D is unresolved. CDR1 is MDHEN and CDR2 is SYDVKM in the germline V gene. Trimming left V 2 bases short and J 5 bases short, with 6 bases between. This CDR3 region has 12 residues.

The chain recombines TRBV20-1 with TRBJ2-1; 8 nucleotides line up with TRBD1. The V and J ends lost 6 bases and 12 bases, in that order; junction bases with no gene match: 22. From germline, CDR1 is DFQATT and CDR2 SNEGSKA (reference sequence). The CDR3 runs to 16 residues. The CDR3 nucleotides are TGCAGTGCCAGTACGCATCCGGGACAGGAACATCGAGGGCAGTTCTTC. Translation: CSASTHPGQEHRGQFF.

The chain employs TRBV5-6 and TRBJ2-3; the D gene is possibly TRBD1 (6 bases). Germline assignment: CDR1 SGHDT and CDR2 YYEEEE. Trimming left V 3 bases short and J 4 bases short, with 12 bases between. This CDR3 has 14 residues. The CDR3 DNA sequence: TGTGCCAGCAGCTATTCTAACAGGGCAGATACGCAGTATTTT. As protein: CASSYSNRADTQYF.